The 15 T cell receptor beta chains in this list originate from one sample, sequenced in a study of tumor-infiltrating lymphocytes in primary liver carcinoma. Scientists recovered RNA and DNA together from roughly 20-30 mg of unsorted bulk tissue. A primer matching the constant region was used to make TCR beta cDNA from approximately 0.55 ug of total RNA. It was through three nested multiplex PCR rounds of slightly modified ARM-PCR that TCR beta libraries arose. For 10 cycles apiece, the opening two PCR rounds ran with TRBV1-TRBV30 forward primers and a C-beta reverse primer. In TCRdb, the multiplex PCR reads were re-called with MiXCR into one record per CDR3 protein. The sample contains more than 45,000 distinct CDR3 sequences, around 82% of which appear only once. The sequenced sample consisted of liver tumor tissue from sampling region 5. The subset was: tumor region T5, tumor centre. All receptors come from a man in his forties or fifties with primary liver carcinoma and hepatitis B virus infection.

This clonotype appeared once. One junction end does not reproduce the germline sequence, and a read error may be involved. V gene TRBV11-1 combines with J gene TRBJ2-1; D is perhaps TRBD2 (5 bases). CDR3 length: 14 amino acids. CDR1 is SGHAT and CDR2 is FQDESV in the germline V gene (reference sequence). CDR3 in amino acids: CANSLEDSYNEQSF. For the CDR3, the DNA is TGTGCCAACAGCTTAGAGGACTCCTACAATGAACAGTCCTTC. Using reference TRBV11-1 and TRBJ2-1 for the parts outside the CDR3, the full variable domain is EAEVAQSPRYKITEKSQAVAFWCDPISGHATLYWYRQILGQGPELLVQFQDESVVDDSQLPKDRFSAERLKGVDSTLKIQPAELGDSAMYLCANSLEDSYNEQSFGPGTRLTVL.

A note on this clonotype: Sequence at one end of the junction differs from germline and may be a read error. This chain connects TRBV28 to TRBJ2-1; 9 bases agree with TRBD2. Germline CDR1 is MDHEN and CDR2 is SYDVKM. CDR3 size: 15 residues. The CDR3 region is CASRNSGSSYKEQFF. The CDR3 DNA is TGCGCCAGCAGAAATAGCGGGAGCTCCTACAAAGAGCAGTTCTTC.

This clonotype was counted only a few times. A read error may explain this, as a much larger clone is one base away. The missing conserved phenylalanine or tryptophan at the end of this CDR3 makes a read error likely. The J gene is TRBJ2-7, the V gene TRBV7-9, with 8 nucleotides matching TRBD1. Germline lookup yields CDR1 SEHNR and CDR2 FQNEAQ (reference sequence). The CDR3 extends over 14 amino acids. Germline trimming cut 5 bases from V and 2 bases from J; bases unmatched to any gene: 5. The CDR3 loop is CASSPRTGPYEQYL. In DNA form, the CDR3 reads TGTGCCAGCAGCCCTCGGACAGGGCCCTACGAGCAGTACTTA.

Regarding this clonotype: At one of its ends the junction is not consistent with the germline gene, which may arise from a read error. The chain links TRBV29-1 to TRBJ2-2, with 8 bases lining up with TRBD2. There are 15 residues in the CDR3. The germline V gene encodes CDR1 SQVTM and CDR2 ANQGSEA. This CDR3 is CGVETSAANTGELLF. The CDR3 bases are TGCGGCGTTGAGACTAGCGCGGCGAACACCGGGGAGCTGTTATTT.

This clonotype was picked up one time. An end of the junction does not agree with germline; a read error may underlie this. J is TRBJ1-2 and V is TRBV5-5; D is possibly TRBD1 (5 bases). CDR3 length: 13 residues. The V gene's germline CDR1 is SGHKS and CDR2 YYEKEE (reference sequence). The CDR3 bases are TGTACCAGCAGGGTGCCGGGACCTTCTGACTACATCTTC. This codes for CTSRVPGPSDYIF.

This clonotype was found many times. The V call is TRBV4-1, the J call TRBJ2-1; D may match TRBD1 or TRBD2 (7 bases each). Trimming cost V 1 base and J 5 bases, with 12 bases left between them. Germline-derived CDR1 and CDR2 are MGHRA and YSYEKL. CDR3 length: 15 amino acids. CDR3 bases: TGCGCCAGCAGCCAAGCAGGGGGAGGGAACAATGAGCAGTTCTTC. It encodes CASSQAGGGNNEQFF.

In the case of this clonotype: A much larger clonotype is one base distant, so this may be a read error. The rearrangement uses TRBV20-1 and TRBJ2-5; D ambiguous. The length of the CDR3 is 16 residues. The germline CDR1 and CDR2 sequences are DFQATT and SNEGSKA (reference sequence). As DNA, the CDR3 is TGCAGTGTTAGAGATCCCAGCCTAGGATTTCAAGAGACCCAGTACTTC. Amino acids: CSVRDPSLGFQETQYF.

Of note for this clonotype: The junction and the germline gene differ at one end; a read error may be behind it. The V and J genes are TRBV6-2 or TRBV6-3 and TRBJ2-3; D remains unclear. This CDR3 is 13 amino acids long. Germline CDR1 MNHEY, CDR2 SVGEGT. CDR3 sequence: CASSSALANTQFF. The DNA of the CDR3 is TGTGCCAGCAGTTCGGCACTCGCTAATACACAGTTTTTT.

Concerning this clonotype itself: This likely comes from a read error, as the CDR3 has no conserved phenylalanine or tryptophan at its end. The gene calls are TRBV6-2 or TRBV6-3 and TRBJ2-3, with 7 bases lining up with TRBD2. Per germline, CDR1 MNHEY and CDR2 SVGEGT. This CDR3 region has 13 residues. CDR3 amino acids: CSSSSTLANAQYL. Here the CDR3 DNA reads TGTTCCAGCAGTTCGACACTAGCGAATGCGCAGTATTTA.

This clonotype occurred once. One end of the junction does not line up with germline, which may come from a read error. The V and J genes are TRBV5-1 and TRBJ2-1, with 10 bases that match TRBD2. CDR3 length: 15 amino acids. The germline V gene encodes CDR1 SGHRS and CDR2 YFSETQ. The CDR3 is CASSSLAGEPNKQFF. The CDR3 DNA reads as TGCGCCAGCAGCTCTCTAGCGGGAGAGCCCAATAAGCAGTTCTTC.

On this clonotype itself: At one of its ends the junction is not consistent with the germline gene, which may arise from a read error. V usage is TRBV15 and J usage is TRBJ1-4, with D hard to call. Per the germline V gene, CDR1 is LNHNV and CDR2 is YYDKDF (reference sequence). This CDR3 region has 15 residues. The chain's CDR3 is CAISRGASGNEKLFF. As DNA, the CDR3 is TGTGCCATCAGCAGAGGTGCATCTGGGAATGAAAAACTGTTTTTT. Together with reference TRBV15 and TRBJ1-4, the CDR3 gives the full variable domain: DAMVIQNPRYQVTQFGKPVTLSCSQTLNHNVMYWYQQKSSQAPKLLFHYYDKDFNNEADTPDNFQSRRPNTSFCFLDIRSPGLGDTAMYLCAISRGASGNEKLFFGSGTQLSVL.

With respect to this clonotype: An end of the junction does not agree with germline; a read error may underlie this. The chain couples TRBV7-9 to TRBJ2-3; 13 nucleotides agree with TRBD2. CDR3 length: 16 amino acids. The germline V gene has CDR1 SEHNR and CDR2 FQNEAQ (reference sequence). CDR3 DNA: TGCTCCAGCAGCCTGACTAGCGGGGGGTCCACAGATACGCAGTATTTT. Translating it yields CSSSLTSGGSTDTQYF.

Regarding this clonotype: Relative to the germline gene, one junction end is altered; a read error may explain this. The rearrangement uses TRBV4-3 and TRBJ2-3, with D maybe TRBD2 (5 bases). Germline CDR1 and CDR2: LGHNA and YSLEER. This CDR3 spans 19 amino acids. CDR3 coding DNA: TGCGCCAGCAGCCAATCTTGGCATGAGGCCCGAGCTAGCACAGATATGCAGTATTTT. Amino acids: CASSQSWHEARASTDMQYF.

This clonotype occurred many times. The CDR3 nucleotides are TGTGCCAGCAGTGCCTGGACTCAACAAGAGACCCAGTACTTC. Its translation is CASSAWTQQETQYF. This rearrangement joins TRBV2 to TRBJ2-5; D perhaps matches TRBD2 (5 bases). Germline V lookup: CDR1 SNHLY, CDR2 FYNNEI. Trimming shortened V by 4 bases and J by 2 bases, and 11 bases separated the two germline ends. The CDR3 has 14 amino acids.

In its sample, this clonotype ranks as medium-sized (0.01 to 0.1%). The J gene is TRBJ2-2, the V gene TRBV4-2; D gene ambiguous. Trimming left V 0 bases short and J 7 bases short, with 6 bases between. Germline CDR1 and CDR2: LGHNA and YNFKEQ. This CDR3 region has 13 residues. This CDR3 is CASSQDLSGELFF. In nucleotides, the CDR3 is TGTGCCAGCAGCCAAGATTTGAGCGGGGAGCTGTTTTTT.